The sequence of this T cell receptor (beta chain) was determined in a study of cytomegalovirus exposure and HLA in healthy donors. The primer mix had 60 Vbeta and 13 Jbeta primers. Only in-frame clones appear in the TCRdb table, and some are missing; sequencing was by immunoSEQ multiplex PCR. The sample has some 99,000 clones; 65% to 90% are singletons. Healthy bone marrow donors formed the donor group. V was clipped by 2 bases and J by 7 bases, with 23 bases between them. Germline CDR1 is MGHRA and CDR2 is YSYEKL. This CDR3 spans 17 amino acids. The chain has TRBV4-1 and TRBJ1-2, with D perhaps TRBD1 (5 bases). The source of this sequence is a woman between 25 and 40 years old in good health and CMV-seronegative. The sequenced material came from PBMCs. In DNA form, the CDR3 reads TGCGCCAGCAGCCAACCGGGTGGCGGGGGTGTTAGGCCTGGCTACACCTTC. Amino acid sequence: CASSQPGGGGVRPGYTF.